The clone carrying this T cell receptor (beta chain) was detected only a few times. The target antigen is unknown. Sequencing targeted expressed TCRB transcripts, as all isolated RNA had been reverse transcribed. Measured with immunoSEQ multiplex PCR; TCRdb has only the in-frame clones, and not every one. The repertoire has under 550,000 clones, approximately 10% of them found once; the top ten carry about 0.045%. The record originates from a study of beta chain features in type 1 diabetes. A CD45RO/CCR7/CD25/CD127/CD95/CD27 panel sorted naive, central memory, regulatory and stem cell-like memory CD4+ cells. The study's findings and limits: Overrepresentation of cells with high TCR expression could result from cDNA sequencing.

What was sequenced was naive CD4+ T cells from blood. The sequence was collected from a woman aged 18 to 35 in good health.

This CDR3 is CASSFGYEQYF. CDR3 coding DNA: TGCGCCAGCAGCTTCGGATACGAGCAGTACTTC. The chain recombines TRBV5-1 with TRBJ2-7; D remains unclear. There are 11 residues in the CDR3. The germline CDR1 and CDR2 sequences are SGHRS and YFSETQ. Trimming stripped 2 bases from V and 4 bases from J, with 4 bases between.